Listed here are 29 T cell receptor beta chains from one sample, sequenced in a study of cytomegalovirus exposure and HLA in healthy donors. The study ran its PCR with 60 Vbeta and 13 Jbeta primers. TCRdb keeps only in-frame clones here, not all; method: immunoSEQ multiplex PCR. The table lists around 130,000 clones, 75% to 90% of them singletons, with 1.2% in the top ten. Sequencing was performed on PBMCs. Receptor source: a female donor in good health and CMV-seronegative.

V gene TRBV6-6 combines with J gene TRBJ1-1, with D uncertain. Per germline, CDR1 MNHNY and CDR2 SVGAGI (reference sequence). The CDR3 consists of 12 residues. V was clipped by 3 bases and J by 6 bases, with 8 bases between them. The CDR3 coding sequence is TGTGCCAGCAGTTATGTTCGGGCTGAAGCTTTCTTT. This codes for CASSYVRAEAFF.

This chain links TRBV10-1 with TRBJ2-7; 11 bases map to TRBD2. Germline V gives CDR1 WNHNN, CDR2 SYGVQD (reference sequence). This CDR3 comprises 16 residues. The V and J ends lost 3 bases and 4 bases, in that order; junction bases with no gene match: 8. The DNA of the CDR3 is TGCGCCAGCAGTGAAGGGCTAGCGGGAGGCCTATACGAGCAGTACTTC. Protein sequence: CASSEGLAGGLYEQYF.

The V call is TRBV5-1, the J call TRBJ2-5, with 9 bases fitting TRBD2. CDR1 and CDR2 (germline): SGHRS, YFSETQ. V shed 0 bases and J 1 base; nucleotides not matched to a gene: 7. CDR3 length: 17 amino acids. CDR3 sequence (DNA): TGCGCCAGCAGCTTGGTCCCTAATAGCGGGAGCCAAGAGACCCAGTACTTC. This translates into CASSLVPNSGSQETQYF.

The chain has TRBV7-9 and TRBJ1-2; the D is unclear. Germline V gives CDR1 SEHNR, CDR2 FQNEAQ (reference sequence). This CDR3 spans 16 amino acids. Trimming pared 5 bases from V and 4 bases from J, leaving 20 bases between. The CDR3 region is CASSPNLQERGYGYTF. The CDR3 DNA is TGTGCCAGCAGCCCTAATTTGCAAGAACGGGGCTATGGCTACACCTTC.

The J gene is TRBJ2-5, the V gene TRBV7-9; D is unresolved. From germline, CDR1 is SEHNR and CDR2 FQNEAQ (reference sequence). This CDR3 contains 13 residues. The V end lost 3 bases, the J end lost 2 bases, and 7 bases lay between the germline ends. CDR3 loop: CASSFTVQETQYF. The CDR3 DNA reads TGTGCCAGCAGCTTCACAGTTCAAGAGACCCAGTACTTC.

V is TRBV10-3 and J is TRBJ2-1; 10 bases line up with TRBD2. Germline values: CDR1 ENHRY, CDR2 SYGVKD. V lost 4 bases, J lost 6 bases, and 0 bases stayed unmatched. The CDR3 spans 13 residues. The CDR3 nucleotides are TGTGCCATCAGTGGGACTAGCGGCAATGAGCAGTTCTTC. This translates into CAISGTSGNEQFF.

The V gene is TRBV7-2, the J gene TRBJ1-5, with 8 nucleotides matching TRBD1. The CDR3 runs 14 residues. Germline CDR1 SGHTA, CDR2 FQGNSA. With 4 bases clipped from V and 4 bases from J, the junction kept 3 bases outside the gene matches. CDR3 coding DNA: TGTGCCAGCAGCTATTACAGGGGGAATCAGCCCCAGCATTTT. Residues: CASSYYRGNQPQHF.

This clone was picked up a small number of times. The chain links TRBV15 to TRBJ2-1; TRBD1 aligns across 8 bases. The CDR3 runs 15 residues. From germline, CDR1 is LNHNV and CDR2 YYDKDF (reference sequence). V lost 0 bases to trimming and J lost 7 bases; unmatched junction nucleotides: 5. The CDR3: CATSRDQQGGNEQFF. In nucleotides, the CDR3 is TGTGCCACCAGCAGAGATCAACAGGGGGGAAATGAGCAGTTCTTC.

This clone was recorded a few times. CDR3: CASSFRDSYEQYF. CDR3 sequence (DNA): TGTGCCAGCAGCTTCCGGGACAGCTACGAGCAGTACTTC. V and J are TRBV5-8 and TRBJ2-7; TRBD1 matches at 7 bases. Germline lookup yields CDR1 SGHTS and CDR2 YDEGEE. With V trimmed by 2 bases and J by 3 bases, 2 bases remained unmatched. The CDR3 extends over 13 amino acids.

CDR3: CASSEPRTVVYYEQYF. Written as DNA, the CDR3 is TGTGCCAGCAGTGAACCTCGGACAGTTGTTTACTACGAGCAGTACTTC. The V call is TRBV6-1, the J call TRBJ2-7; D may be TRBD1 (6 bases). Per germline, CDR1 MNHNS and CDR2 SASEGT. Trimming took 2 bases from V and 3 from J, leaving 17 bases between them. The CDR3 sequence is 16 residues long.

This sequence joins TRBV21-1 and TRBJ1-4; the tabulated D call, TRBD1, remains unverified against the DNA. TRBV21-1 is an annotated pseudogene. This CDR3 spans 18 amino acids. CDR3 region: CASSKALQGAPRNEKLFF. The CDR3 DNA follows: TGTGCCAGCAGCAAAGCGCTTCAGGGGGCCCCCAGAAATGAAAAACTGTTTTTT.

This clone was detected once. V usage is TRBV4-1 and J usage is TRBJ2-1; TRBD2 matches at 7 bases. After removal of 2 bases from V and 4 bases from J, the junction contained 11 bases not matched to a gene. CDR1 is MGHRA, CDR2 YSYEKL, per germline. The CDR3 consists of 17 residues. DNA for the CDR3: TGCGCCAGCAGCCAATCCCCGCCGGGACTACTATACAATGAGCAGTTCTTC. It codes for CASSQSPPGLLYNEQFF.

The chain links TRBV9 to TRBJ1-5; D perhaps matches TRBD1 (5 bases). Germline loops: CDR1 SGDLS, CDR2 YYNGEE. The CDR3 is 14 residues long. The V gene lost 0 bases and the J gene lost 4 bases, with 8 bases spanning the gap. CDR3 nucleotide sequence: TGTGCCAGCAGCGTAGGACAGTATAATCAGCCCCAGCATTTT. It is translated as CASSVGQYNQPQHF.

The V gene is TRBV18, the J gene TRBJ2-5, with 8 bases aligning to TRBD2. Losses at the gene ends were 2 bases for V and 1 base for J; bases not matched to a gene: 3. CDR1 is KGHSH, CDR2 LQKENI, per germline. CDR3 length equals 15 residues. In DNA form, the CDR3 reads TGTGCCAGCTCACCAGTCCGGGGGGGCCAAGAGACCCAGTACTTC. This encodes CASSPVRGGQETQYF.

The rearrangement joins TRBV7-9 to TRBJ2-7, with D perhaps TRBD2 (6 bases). V was cut by 5 bases and J by 3 bases, with 11 bases left in between. Germline values: CDR1 SEHNR, CDR2 FQNEAQ (reference sequence). The CDR3 has 13 residues. The CDR3 here is CASSPPGGYEQYF. The CDR3 nucleotides are TGTGCCAGCAGCCCCCCCGGGGGCTACGAGCAGTACTTC.

The chain has TRBV28 and TRBJ1-2; D is possibly TRBD1 (5 bases). This CDR3 spans 13 amino acids. V lost 7 bases and J 8 bases, leaving 17 bases between the germline ends. Germline CDR1 MDHEN, CDR2 SYDVKM. The CDR3 protein is CASKAPGLPGYTF. In DNA, the CDR3 is TGTGCCAGCAAAGCCCCGGGACTCCCAGGCTACACCTTC.

V usage is TRBV6-5 and J usage is TRBJ1-1, with 9 bases matching TRBD1. Germline trimming cut 5 bases from V and 6 bases from J; bases unmatched to any gene: 4. CDR1 and CDR2 (germline): MNHEY, SVGAGI. The CDR3 has 13 amino acids. CDR3 sequence: CASSTGQGAEAFF. CDR3 coding DNA: TGTGCCAGCAGTACGGGACAGGGAGCTGAAGCTTTCTTT.

This clone occurred a few times. V is TRBV19 and J is TRBJ2-2; D may be TRBD1 (6 bases). The CDR3 is made up of 14 amino acids. Trimming pared 7 bases from V and 1 base from J, leaving 10 bases between. CDR1 and CDR2 from the germline V gene are LNHDA and SQIVND (reference sequence). Here the CDR3 DNA reads TGTGCCAGTAATGGACAGCTGAACACCGGGGAGCTGTTTTTT. Translation gives CASNGQLNTGELFF. The complete variable domain, with remaining parts taken from reference TRBV19 and TRBJ2-2, reads DGGITQSPKYLFRKEGQNVTLSCEQNLNHDAMYWYRQDPGQGLRLIYYSQIVNDFQKGDIAEGYSVSREKKESFPLTVTSAQKNPTAFYLCASNGQLNTGELFFGEGSRLTVL.

V usage is TRBV14 and J usage is TRBJ2-5; 8 positions agree with TRBD1. The CDR3 is made up of 15 amino acids. V was pared by 1 base and J by 5 bases, with 6 bases of the junction left unmatched. Germline V gene lookup returns CDR1 SGHDN and CDR2 FVKESK. The CDR3 loop is CASSQVRGLRETQYF. CDR3 nucleotide sequence: TGTGCCAGCAGCCAAGTCAGGGGGCTCAGGGAGACCCAGTACTTC.

For the CDR3, the DNA is TGTGCCAGCAGCTTAGACTCCGGGGATGAAGCTTTCTTT. Translating it yields CASSLDSGDEAFF. This rearrangement joins TRBV11-2 to TRBJ1-1; D not resolved. The CDR3 contains 13 residues. V dropped 0 bases and J dropped 7 bases, with 9 bases sitting between them. CDR1 and CDR2 from the germline V gene are SGHAT and FQNNGV.

The chain uses TRBV4-1 and TRBJ2-2, with unresolved D. The CDR3 extends over 16 amino acids. Trimming stripped 0 bases from V and 3 bases from J, with 11 bases between. The germline gives CDR1 MGHRA, CDR2 YSYEKL. The chain's CDR3 is CASSQDGSSYTGELFF. The CDR3 DNA reads as TGCGCCAGCAGCCAAGATGGCTCAAGTTACACCGGGGAGCTGTTTTTT.

The CDR3 coding sequence is TGTGCCAGCAGTGAAGGGACTAGCGGCACAGATACGCAGTATTTT. It codes for CASSEGTSGTDTQYF. The chain uses TRBV2 and TRBJ2-3; 9 bases agree with TRBD2. Germline V gene lookup returns CDR1 SNHLY and CDR2 FYNNEI. The CDR3 is 15 amino acids. Trimming at V came to 1 base and at J to 1 base, leaving 0 bases not matched to a gene.

The chain has TRBV28 and TRBJ1-1; no firm D call. The germline V gene has CDR1 MDHEN and CDR2 SYDVKM. The CDR3 is made up of 12 amino acids. V dropped 5 bases and J dropped 4 bases, with 8 bases sitting between them. The CDR3: CASSPQSTEAFF. The CDR3 coding sequence is TGTGCCAGCAGTCCCCAATCCACTGAAGCTTTCTTT.

The J gene is TRBJ2-3, the V gene TRBV9; 7 nucleotides line up with TRBD1. V lost 4 bases, J lost 0 bases, and 8 bases stayed unmatched. Germline V gene sequence: CDR1 SGDLS, CDR2 YYNGEE. The CDR3 has 16 residues. As DNA, the CDR3 is TGTGCCAGCAGCTCCAGGACAGGCCTTAGCACAGATACGCAGTATTTT. Translated: CASSSRTGLSTDTQYF.

CDR3 in DNA: TGTGCCAGCAGCGTAACCGAGGACGAGCAGTACTTC. It yields the protein CASSVTEDEQYF. This sequence joins TRBV7-9 and TRBJ2-7; D is unclear. Germline V gene sequence: CDR1 SEHNR, CDR2 FQNEAQ (reference sequence). This CDR3 has 12 amino acids. The ends were cut back, 5 bases at V and 5 bases at J, with 10 bases in the middle.

J is TRBJ2-7 and V is TRBV10-3, with D possibly TRBD2 on 5 matching bases. Trimming took off 4 bases at V and 4 bases at J, with 14 bases between the two ends. This CDR3 is 14 amino acids long. Germline V gene lookup returns CDR1 ENHRY and CDR2 SYGVKD. The CDR3 DNA reads as TGTGCCATCAGTGCCCGGGATTCCGCATACGAGCAGTACTTC. Its protein is CAISARDSAYEQYF.

This clone was counted once. The chain is built from TRBV7-9 and TRBJ2-1; a weak D match, TRBD2 (6 bases). CDR3 length equals 17 residues. Germline lookup yields CDR1 SEHNR and CDR2 FQNEAQ (reference sequence). Deletions cut 2 bases from V and 3 bases from J, with 17 bases between. In DNA, the CDR3 is TGTGCCAGCAGCTTATTGTGGAAGGAGGGCCACTACAATGAGCAGTTCTTC. Translated: CASSLLWKEGHYNEQFF.

This clone has just one count. The J gene is TRBJ1-1, the V gene TRBV30, with 7 bases fitting TRBD1. V trimming: 3 bases; J trimming: 4 bases; junction bases outside the gene matches: 14. The CDR3 spans 16 residues. Germline CDR1 GTSNPN, CDR2 SVGIG (reference sequence). The CDR3 here is CAWSAGWRGHSTEAFF. CDR3 in DNA: TGTGCCTGGAGCGCGGGTTGGAGGGGGCATAGCACTGAAGCTTTCTTT. The variable domain in full, with the rest retrieved from reference TRBV30 and TRBJ1-1, is SQTIHQWPATLVQPVGSPLSLECTVEGTSNPNLYWYRQAAGRGLQLLFYSVGIGQISSEVPQNLSASRPQDRQFILSSKKLLLSDSGFYLCAWSAGWRGHSTEAFFGQGTRLTVV.

The CDR3 loop is CASSSLWGTSQQETQYF. The CDR3 bases are TGCGCCAGCAGCTCACTCTGGGGGACAAGTCAGCAAGAGACCCAGTACTTC. The V and J genes are TRBV5-1 and TRBJ2-5; tentatively, D is TRBD1 (6 bases). CDR1 and CDR2 (germline): SGHRS, YFSETQ. Between the trimmed V and J ends, which lost 3 bases and 2 bases, there was a span of 20 bases. CDR3 length equals 17 residues.